This T cell receptor (beta chain) was profiled in a study of blood T cell repertoires in COVID-19. Across the study: PBMCs, B-cell-depleted T cells, or T cells were the source of the cDNA or gDNA that made up the material.

Each participant's cohort was designated according to participant-reported clinical history. The recovered donors of Cohort 3 showed two negative PCRs, clearance, or symptom resolution. The table came from immunoSEQ multiplex PCR; TCRdb's copy has only in-frame clones and leaves some out. The sample lists hundreds of thousands of clones, about nine tenths occurring once. The CDR3 region is 11 residues in length, termini included. Turning to this clone: Since no conserved phenylalanine or tryptophan closes the CDR3, a read error is the likely cause. Because the CDR3's place on the DNA is in doubt, the DNA is left out and the CDR3 is given as listed by TCRdb.

Sequencing was carried out using PBMCs or T cells enriched from blood (not recorded which). This TCR was recovered from a man aged 25 to 40 who had recovered from COVID-19. The chain joins TRBV21-1 to TRBJ1-1; the table calls TRBD1, which could not be checked here. TRBV21-1 is marked as a pseudogene. The chain's CDR3 is CASSEARVQLY.